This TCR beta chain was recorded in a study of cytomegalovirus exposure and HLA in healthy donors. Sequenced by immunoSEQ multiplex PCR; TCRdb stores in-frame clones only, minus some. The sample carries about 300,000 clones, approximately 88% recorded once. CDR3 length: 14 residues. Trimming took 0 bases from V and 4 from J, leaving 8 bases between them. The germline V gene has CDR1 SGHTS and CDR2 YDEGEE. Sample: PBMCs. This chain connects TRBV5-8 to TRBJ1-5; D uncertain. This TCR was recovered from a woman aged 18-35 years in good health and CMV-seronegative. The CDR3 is CASSLVQKNQPQHF. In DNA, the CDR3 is TGTGCCAGCAGCTTGGTCCAGAAGAATCAGCCCCAGCATTTT.